This paragraph reports one TCR beta chain. This clone has only a few counts. Its specific antigen is unknown. Base qualities were left out, and no much larger clone turns up one base away. TCRbeta CDR3 regions were amplified from genomic DNA by means of the immunoSEQ Assay, a bias-controlled multiplex PCR. In the source study's methods: The number of nucleated cells in each sample was estimated by amplification of reference gene primers within the assay. Sequence reads were collapsed and filtered to measure the absolute abundance of every unique TCRbeta CDR3 rearrangement. Productive Simpson clonality was computed per sample as the square root of Simpson's diversity index over productive rearrangements. This is the immuneACCESS table as TCRdb keeps it, with only in-frame sequences that have V and J called. A part of the clones is gone; compared with another copy, unresolved V genes explain less than half, and the rest is unexplained. D and trimming come from the DNA, and the V and J calls and clone size come from that table. This sample comprises some 73,000 clones, less than 85% of them detected only once. The top ten hold less than 25% of the sample.

CDR1 and CDR2 are drawn from the germline V gene: KGHDR, SFDVKD. The CDR3 runs 15 residues from the cysteine to the phenylalanine. Of all the DNA, just the CDR3 is kept, 45 bases in frame from base 1. Here V drops 4 bases and J drops 1 base, and the junction holds 5 bases not matched to any gene. The source of the sample is a study of blood T cell repertoires in COVID-19 (dated by TCRdb to between 2020 and 2021). Broadly, across the study: Samples from collaborators originated in the United States, Italy and Spain and spanned both the acute and convalescent phases of COVID-19. The prospective study material was composed of cDNA or gDNA derived from T cells, B-cell-depleted T cells, or PBMCs. Where available, HLA class I and class II types were obtained from metadata supplied by the sample provider rather than from assay-based typing. Samples came from the ongoing ImmuneRACE study (first 160 participants) plus 1,254 subjects from 6 global collaborators. The dataset comprised deeply sampled blood TCRbeta repertoires from subjects exposed to, actively infected with, or recovered from COVID-19. The repertoires were made available in a free public database intended to serve as a resource for research on the immune response to SARS-CoV-2. The sample metadata nearly always contained a de-identified subject ID, COVID-19 status, age in years and sex.

The research as a whole found: The amount of clinical and demographic metadata varied by source and participant and was provided uncurated.

Collaborating institutions collected whole blood in K2EDTA tubes following their own protocols. Collaborator samples were shipped for TCRbeta analysis as frozen whole blood, isolated PBMCs, or DNA extracted from either sample type. The clonotype was recovered from a man aged 60-69 years with acute or convalescent COVID-19. The rearrangement combines TRBV24-1 with TRBJ2-5; TRBD2 agrees with 7 junctional bases. The sequencing input was peripheral blood. The nucleotide sequence reads TGTGCCACCAGTGACCAGGGACTATCCCAAGAGACCCAGTACTTC. This yields the protein CATSDQGLSQETQYF.